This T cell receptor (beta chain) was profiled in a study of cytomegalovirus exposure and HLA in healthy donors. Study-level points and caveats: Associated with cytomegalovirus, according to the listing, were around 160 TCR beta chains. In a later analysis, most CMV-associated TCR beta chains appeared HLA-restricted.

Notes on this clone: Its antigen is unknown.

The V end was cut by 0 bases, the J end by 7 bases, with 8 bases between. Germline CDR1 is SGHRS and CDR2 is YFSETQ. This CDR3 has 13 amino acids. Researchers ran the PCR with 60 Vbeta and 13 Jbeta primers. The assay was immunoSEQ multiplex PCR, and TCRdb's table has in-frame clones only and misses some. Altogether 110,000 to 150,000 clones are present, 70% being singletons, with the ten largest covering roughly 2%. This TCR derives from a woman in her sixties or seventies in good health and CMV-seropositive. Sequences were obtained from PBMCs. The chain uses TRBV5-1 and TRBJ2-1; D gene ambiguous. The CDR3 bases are TGCGCCAGCAGCTTGGTCCCCCTGAATGAGCAGTTCTTC. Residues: CASSLVPLNEQFF. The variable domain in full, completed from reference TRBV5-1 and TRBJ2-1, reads KAGVTQTPRYLIKTRGQQVTLSCSPISGHRSVSWYQQTPGQGLQFLFEYFSETQRNKGNFPGRFSGRQFSNSRSEMNVSTLELGDSALYLCASSLVPLNEQFFGPGTRLTVL.